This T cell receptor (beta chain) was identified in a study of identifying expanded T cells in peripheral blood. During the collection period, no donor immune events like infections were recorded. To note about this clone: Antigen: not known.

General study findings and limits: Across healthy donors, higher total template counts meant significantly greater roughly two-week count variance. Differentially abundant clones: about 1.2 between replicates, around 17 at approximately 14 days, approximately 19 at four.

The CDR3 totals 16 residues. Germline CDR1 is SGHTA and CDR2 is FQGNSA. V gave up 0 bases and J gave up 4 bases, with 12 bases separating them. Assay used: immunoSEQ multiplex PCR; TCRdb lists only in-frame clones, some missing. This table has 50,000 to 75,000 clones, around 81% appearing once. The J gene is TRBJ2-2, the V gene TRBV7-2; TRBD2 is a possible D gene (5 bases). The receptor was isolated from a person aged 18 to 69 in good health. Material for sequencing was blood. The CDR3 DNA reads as TGTGCCAGCAGCTTAGCGTCGGGGATGAGCACCGGGGAGCTGTTTTTT. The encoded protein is CASSLASGMSTGELFF.